This T cell receptor beta chain is from a study of molecular identifiers for immune sequencing clone quantification. General study findings and limits: Highly expanded clone sizes could be underestimated by identical TCR molecules sharing a barcode.

This clonotype has a count of ten or more. Its antigen is unidentified. CDR1 and CDR2 from the germline V gene are SEHNR and FQNEAQ (reference sequence). Trimming cost V 1 base and J 5 bases; bases outside gene matches: 6. The CDR3 loop spans 15 amino acids. TCRdb called the PCR reads again in MiXCR, with one record for every CDR3 protein. The table includes over 550,000 distinct CDR3 sequences, over 25% detected once. RNA fractions of 10%, 30% or 50% and roughly 19,000 to 1,000,000 sorted cells were the source of naive CD8 libraries. Using a CD8+CD4-CCR7+CD45RA+ phenotype, naive CD8 T cells were sorted.

The chain carries TRBV7-9 and TRBJ2-5; 8 nucleotides match TRBD1. The sample consisted of naive CD8+ T cells from blood, with Jurkat cell RNA spiked in. Subset given: FACS-sorted CD8+CD4-CCR7+CD45RA+ naive T cells. The receptor comes from a human donor in good health. Some libraries in this study had Jurkat cell RNA spiked in. The CDR3 is CASSLVQGAVETQYF. The DNA for the CDR3 is TGTGCCAGCAGCTTAGTCCAGGGGGCTGTGGAGACCCAGTACTTC.